The entry below describes one TCR beta chain. Its antigen is as yet unknown. This record belongs to a study of T cell repertoires in cytomegalovirus infection. Study outcomes and limitations: People with CMV and the relevant HLA were identified by cumulative public TCR beta family frequency.

The CDR3 covers 14 residues. Germline CDR1 MNHEY, CDR2 SMNVEV (reference sequence). V lost 2 bases, J lost 5 bases, and 4 bases stayed unmatched. TCRdb analysed the reads with MiXCR anew, one entry per CDR3 protein. This table holds approximately 170,000 distinct CDR3 sequences, 15% to 20% found once. The TCR sequence derives from a human donor in good health (CMV status not recorded). Some clones in this sample may be carry-over from other donors' samples. V is TRBV27 and J is TRBJ2-7; 9 bases match TRBD1. The sample was CD8+ T cells from PBMCs. This CDR3 is CASSLTGGFNEQYF. CDR3 coding DNA: TGTGCCAGCAGTTTAACAGGGGGCTTCAACGAGCAGTACTTC.